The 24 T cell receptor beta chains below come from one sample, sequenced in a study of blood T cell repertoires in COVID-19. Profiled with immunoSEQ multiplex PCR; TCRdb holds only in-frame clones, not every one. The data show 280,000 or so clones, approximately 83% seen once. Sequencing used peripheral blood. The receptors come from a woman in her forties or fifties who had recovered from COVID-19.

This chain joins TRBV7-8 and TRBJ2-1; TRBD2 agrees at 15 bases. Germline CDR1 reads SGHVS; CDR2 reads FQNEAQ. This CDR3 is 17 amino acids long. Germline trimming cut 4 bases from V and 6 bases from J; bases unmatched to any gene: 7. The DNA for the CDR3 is TGTGCCAGCAGCTCCCGGGGACTAGCGGGAGGCACCAATGAGCAGTTCTTC. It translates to CASSSRGLAGGTNEQFF.

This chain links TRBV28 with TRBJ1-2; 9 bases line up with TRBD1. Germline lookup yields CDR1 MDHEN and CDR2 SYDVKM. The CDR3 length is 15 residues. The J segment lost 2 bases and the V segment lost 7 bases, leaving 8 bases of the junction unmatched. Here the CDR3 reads CASKGTGKSNYGYTF. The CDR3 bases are TGTGCCAGCAAAGGGACAGGGAAGTCCAACTATGGCTACACCTTC.

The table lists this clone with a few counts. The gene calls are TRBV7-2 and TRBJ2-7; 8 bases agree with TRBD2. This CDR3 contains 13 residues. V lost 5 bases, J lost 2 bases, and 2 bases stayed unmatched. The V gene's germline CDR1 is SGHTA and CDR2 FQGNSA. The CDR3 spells CASSGSGAYEQYF. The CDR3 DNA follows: TGTGCCAGCAGCGGTAGCGGGGCCTACGAGCAGTACTTC.

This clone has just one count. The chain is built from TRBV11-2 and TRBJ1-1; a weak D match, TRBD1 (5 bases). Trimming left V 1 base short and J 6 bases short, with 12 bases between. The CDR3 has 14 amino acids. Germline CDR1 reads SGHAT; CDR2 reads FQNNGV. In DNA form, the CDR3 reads TGTGCCAGCAGCTTAGCTCAGGGTGACGCTGAAGCTTTCTTT. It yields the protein CASSLAQGDAEAFF.

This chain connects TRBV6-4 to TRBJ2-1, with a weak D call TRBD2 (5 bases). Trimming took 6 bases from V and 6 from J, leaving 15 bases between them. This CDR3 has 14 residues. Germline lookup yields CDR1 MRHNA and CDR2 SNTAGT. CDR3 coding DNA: TGTGCCAGCAGCGCCTATCTGGGGAGCAATGAGCAGTTCTTC. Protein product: CASSAYLGSNEQFF.

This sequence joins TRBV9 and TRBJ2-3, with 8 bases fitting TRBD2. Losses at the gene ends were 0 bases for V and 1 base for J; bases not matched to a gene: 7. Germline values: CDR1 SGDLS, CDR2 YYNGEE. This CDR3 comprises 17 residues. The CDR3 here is CASSVAPWREGTDTQYF. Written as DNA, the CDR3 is TGTGCCAGCAGCGTAGCCCCTTGGCGGGAGGGCACAGATACGCAGTATTTT.

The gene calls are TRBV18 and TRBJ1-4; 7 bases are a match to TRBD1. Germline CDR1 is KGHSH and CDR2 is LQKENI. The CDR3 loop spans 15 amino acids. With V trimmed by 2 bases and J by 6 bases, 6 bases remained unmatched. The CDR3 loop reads CASSPSRGGHEKLFF. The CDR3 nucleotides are TGTGCCAGCTCACCAAGTAGAGGGGGCCATGAAAAACTGTTTTTT.

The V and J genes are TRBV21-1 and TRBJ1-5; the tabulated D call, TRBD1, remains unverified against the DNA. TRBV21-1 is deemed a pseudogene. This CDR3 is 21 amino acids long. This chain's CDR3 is CASSKSSPGTGRFRSNQPQHF. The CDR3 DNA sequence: TGTGCCAGCAGCAAAAGCTCCCCAGGGACAGGGAGGTTTCGGAGCAATCAGCCCCAGCATTTT.

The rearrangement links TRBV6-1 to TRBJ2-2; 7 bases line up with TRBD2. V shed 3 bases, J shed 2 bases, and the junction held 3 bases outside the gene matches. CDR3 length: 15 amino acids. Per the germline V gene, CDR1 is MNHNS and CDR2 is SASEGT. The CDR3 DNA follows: TGTGCCAGCAGTGAGGAGGGACTAAACACCGGGGAGCTGTTTTTT. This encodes CASSEEGLNTGELFF.

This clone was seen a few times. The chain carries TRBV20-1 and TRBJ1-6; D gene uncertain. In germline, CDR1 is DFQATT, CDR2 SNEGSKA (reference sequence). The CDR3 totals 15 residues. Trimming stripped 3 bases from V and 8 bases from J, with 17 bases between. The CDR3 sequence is CSASLGPPGDSPLHF. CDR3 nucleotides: TGCAGTGCTAGTCTCGGACCCCCCGGGGATTCACCCCTCCACTTT.

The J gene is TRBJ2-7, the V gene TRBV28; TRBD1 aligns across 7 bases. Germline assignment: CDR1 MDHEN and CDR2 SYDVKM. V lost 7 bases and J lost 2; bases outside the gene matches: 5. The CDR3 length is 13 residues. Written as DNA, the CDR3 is TGTGCCAGCAACTCGGGACAGACCTACGAGCAGTACTTC. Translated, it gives CASNSGQTYEQYF.

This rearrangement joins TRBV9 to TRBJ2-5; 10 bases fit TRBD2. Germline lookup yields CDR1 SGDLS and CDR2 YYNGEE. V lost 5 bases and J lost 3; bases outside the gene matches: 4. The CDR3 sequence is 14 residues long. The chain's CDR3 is CASSSLAGEETQYF. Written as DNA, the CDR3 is TGTGCCAGCAGTTCGCTAGCGGGGGAAGAGACCCAGTACTTC.

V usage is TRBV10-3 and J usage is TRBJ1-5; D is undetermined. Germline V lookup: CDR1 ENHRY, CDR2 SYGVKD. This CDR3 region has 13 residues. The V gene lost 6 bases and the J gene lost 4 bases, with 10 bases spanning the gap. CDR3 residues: CAISPGQNQPQHF. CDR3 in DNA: TGTGCCATCAGCCCGGGTCAAAATCAGCCCCAGCATTTT.

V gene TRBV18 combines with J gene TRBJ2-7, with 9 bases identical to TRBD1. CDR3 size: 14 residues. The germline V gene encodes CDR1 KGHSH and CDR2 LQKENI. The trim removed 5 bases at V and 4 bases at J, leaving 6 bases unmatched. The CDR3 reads CASSSGQGLYEQYF. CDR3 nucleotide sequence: TGTGCCAGCTCATCCGGACAGGGGTTGTACGAGCAGTACTTC.

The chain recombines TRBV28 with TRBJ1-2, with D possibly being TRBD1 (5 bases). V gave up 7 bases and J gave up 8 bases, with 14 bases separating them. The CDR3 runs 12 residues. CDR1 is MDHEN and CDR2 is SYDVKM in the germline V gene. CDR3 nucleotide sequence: TGTGCCAGCACCGTAGGGGCGAGGGGCTACACCTTC. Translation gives CASTVGARGYTF.

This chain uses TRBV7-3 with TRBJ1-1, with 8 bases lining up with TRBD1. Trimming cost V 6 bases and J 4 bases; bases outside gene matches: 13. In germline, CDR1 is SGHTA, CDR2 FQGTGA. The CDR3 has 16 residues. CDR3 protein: CASRKDANDRGTEAFF. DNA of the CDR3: TGTGCCAGCAGAAAAGACGCGAATGACAGGGGCACTGAAGCTTTCTTT.

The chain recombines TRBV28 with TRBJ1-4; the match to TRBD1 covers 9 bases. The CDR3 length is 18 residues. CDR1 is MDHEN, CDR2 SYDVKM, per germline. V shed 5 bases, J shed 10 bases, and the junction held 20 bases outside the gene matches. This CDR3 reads CASSHTRDRVSFGGKLFF. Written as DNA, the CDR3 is TGTGCCAGCAGTCACACCCGGGACAGGGTCTCCTTCGGGGGAAAACTGTTTTTT.

CDR3 coding DNA: TGTGCCAGCAGCCAAGATCAAGGACAACAATCGAGCTCCTACGAGCAGTACTTC. Protein product: CASSQDQGQQSSSYEQYF. The V gene is TRBV3-1 (or the pseudogene TRBV3-2), the J gene TRBJ2-7; D possibly corresponds to TRBD1 (5 bases). The germline V gene encodes CDR1 LGHDT and CDR2 YNNKEL (reference sequence). Trimming removed 0 bases at V and 0 bases at J, with 18 bases between. The CDR3 totals 18 residues.

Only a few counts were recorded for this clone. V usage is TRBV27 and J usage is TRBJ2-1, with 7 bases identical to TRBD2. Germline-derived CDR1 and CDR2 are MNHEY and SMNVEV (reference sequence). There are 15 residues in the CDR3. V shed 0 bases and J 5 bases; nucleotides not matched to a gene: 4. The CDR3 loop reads CASSLSGGLNNEQFF. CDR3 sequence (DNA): TGTGCCAGCAGTTTATCGGGGGGACTAAACAATGAGCAGTTCTTC.

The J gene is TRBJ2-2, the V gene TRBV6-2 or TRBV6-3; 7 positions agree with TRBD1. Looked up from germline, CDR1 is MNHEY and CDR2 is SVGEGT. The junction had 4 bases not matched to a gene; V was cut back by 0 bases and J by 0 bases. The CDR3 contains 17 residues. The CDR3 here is CASSYSGGYANTGELFF. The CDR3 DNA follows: TGTGCCAGCAGTTACTCAGGGGGCTACGCGAACACCGGGGAGCTGTTTTTT.

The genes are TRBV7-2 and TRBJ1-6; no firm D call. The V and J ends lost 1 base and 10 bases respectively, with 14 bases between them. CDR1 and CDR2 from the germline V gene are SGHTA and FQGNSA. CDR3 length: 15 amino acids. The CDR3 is CASSLGPGLSSPLHF. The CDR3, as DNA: TGTGCCAGCAGCTTAGGCCCTGGTTTGAGCTCACCCCTCCACTTT.

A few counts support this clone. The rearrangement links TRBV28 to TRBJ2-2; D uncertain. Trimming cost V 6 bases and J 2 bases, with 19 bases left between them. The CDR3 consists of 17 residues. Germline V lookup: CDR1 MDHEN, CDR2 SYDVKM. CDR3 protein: CASSRRLGVSNTGELFF. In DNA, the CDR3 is TGTGCCAGCAGCCGGCGTCTAGGTGTTAGTAACACCGGGGAGCTGTTTTTT.

In DNA, the CDR3 is TGTGCCAGCGCGGAGACGGGACAGGGTACTGGGGCCAACGTCCTGACTTTC. Translated: CASAETGQGTGANVLTF. The genes are TRBV7-3 and TRBJ2-6; TRBD1 aligns across 9 bases. Per germline, CDR1 SGHTA and CDR2 FQGTGA. The CDR3 length is 17 residues. Trimming removed 8 bases from V and 2 bases from J; junction bases left unmatched: 10.

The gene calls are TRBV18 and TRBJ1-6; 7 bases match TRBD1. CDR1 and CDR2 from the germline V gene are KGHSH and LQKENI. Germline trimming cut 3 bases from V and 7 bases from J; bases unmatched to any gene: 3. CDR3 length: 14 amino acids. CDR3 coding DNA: TGTGCCAGCTCACCCCAACAGGGGAATTCACCCCTCCACTTT. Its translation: CASSPQQGNSPLHF. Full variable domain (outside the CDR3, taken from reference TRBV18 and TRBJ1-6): NAGVMQNPRHLVRRRGQEARLRCSPMKGHSHVYWYRQLPEEGLKFMVYLQKENIIDESGMPKERFSAEFPKEGPSILRIQQVVRGDSAAYFCASSPQQGNSPLHFGNGTRLTVT.